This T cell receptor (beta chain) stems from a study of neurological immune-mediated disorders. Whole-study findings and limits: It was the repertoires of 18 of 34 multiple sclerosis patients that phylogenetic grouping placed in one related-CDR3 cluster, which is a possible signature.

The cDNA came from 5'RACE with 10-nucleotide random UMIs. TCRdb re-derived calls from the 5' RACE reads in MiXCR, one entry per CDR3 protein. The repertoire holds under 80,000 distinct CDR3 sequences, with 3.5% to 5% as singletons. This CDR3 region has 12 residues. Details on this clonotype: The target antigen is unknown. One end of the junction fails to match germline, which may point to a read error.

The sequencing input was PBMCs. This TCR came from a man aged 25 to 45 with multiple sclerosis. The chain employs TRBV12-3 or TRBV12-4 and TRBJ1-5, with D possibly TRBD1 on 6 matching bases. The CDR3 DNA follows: TGTGCCAGCAGGGAGGACAGTCAGCCCCAGAATTTT. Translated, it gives CASREDSQPQNF.